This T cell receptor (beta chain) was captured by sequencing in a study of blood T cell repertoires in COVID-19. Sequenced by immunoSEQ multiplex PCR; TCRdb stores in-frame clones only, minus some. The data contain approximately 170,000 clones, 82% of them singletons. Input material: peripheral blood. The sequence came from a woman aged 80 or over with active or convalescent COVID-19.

The CDR3 DNA is TGTGCCAGCAGTTACGGACAGACTCTAAGCACAGATACGCAGTATTTT. Protein: CASSYGQTLSTDTQYF. The V and J genes are TRBV7-9 and TRBJ2-3; D might be TRBD1 (6 bases). This CDR3 has 16 residues. The germline V gene encodes CDR1 SEHNR and CDR2 FQNEAQ (reference sequence). Trimming shortened V by 6 bases and J by 0 bases, and 16 bases separated the two germline ends.